The 23 T cell receptor beta chains below come from one sample, sequenced in a study of response to subunit inactivated influenza vaccine. Each CDR3 protein is one row after TCRdb ran MiXCR on the RT-PCR reads. The table lists 600,000 to 850,000 distinct CDR3 sequences, about 14% of them singletons. The sample here was PBMCs from blood, taken 14 days before vaccination. The receptor set was obtained from a man aged 50-60 years who received an inactivated influenza vaccine.

The chain employs TRBV12-3 or TRBV12-4 and TRBJ1-5; D possibly corresponds to TRBD1 (5 bases). V lost 2 bases, J lost 8 bases, and 16 bases lay in between. The CDR3 has 15 residues. This CDR3 reads CASSLRQDKGKPQHF. CDR3 DNA: TGTGCCAGCAGTTTAAGGCAGGACAAGGGAAAGCCCCAGCATTTT.

A few counts support this clonotype. CDR3 in DNA: TGTGCCAGCAGCGTAGAACGGGGACAGGGGGCGATCGGGGAGCTGTTTTTT. Protein sequence: CASSVERGQGAIGELFF. J is TRBJ2-2 and V is TRBV5-6; 12 bases line up with TRBD1. The length of the CDR3 is 17 residues. The J segment lost 7 bases and the V segment lost 4 bases, leaving 11 bases of the junction unmatched. Germline V lookup: CDR1 SGHDT, CDR2 YYEEEE.

The chain joins TRBV7-2 to TRBJ2-1; D is possibly TRBD2 (6 bases). V lost 1 base, J lost 9 bases, and 19 bases lay in between. Germline lookup yields CDR1 SGHTA and CDR2 FQGNSA. There are 16 residues in the CDR3. The CDR3 here is CASSLGGRIPVGEQFF. In DNA form, the CDR3 reads TGTGCCAGCAGCTTAGGGGGGAGGATCCCAGTGGGTGAGCAGTTCTTC.

This clonotype was observed a handful of times. This chain joins TRBV5-1 and TRBJ1-1; TRBD1 might be the D (6 bases). Germline-derived CDR1 and CDR2 are SGHRS and YFSETQ. Trimming removed 0 bases from V and 1 base from J, with 22 bases in between. CDR3 length: 19 residues. The CDR3: CASSLAIGRGFGENTEAFF. The CDR3 coding sequence is TGCGCCAGCAGCTTGGCGATAGGCAGGGGCTTTGGGGAGAACACTGAAGCTTTCTTT. Together with reference TRBV5-1 and TRBJ1-1, the CDR3 gives the full variable domain: KAGVTQTPRYLIKTRGQQVTLSCSPISGHRSVSWYQQTPGQGLQFLFEYFSETQRNKGNFPGRFSGRQFSNSRSEMNVSTLELGDSALYLCASSLAIGRGFGENTEAFFGQGTRLTVV.

This clonotype appeared many times. The chain carries TRBV9 and TRBJ1-1; TRBD1 is a possible D gene (5 bases). This CDR3 spans 14 amino acids. Germline CDR1 SGDLS, CDR2 YYNGEE. V lost 4 bases and J 6 bases, leaving 16 bases between the germline ends. In nucleotides, the CDR3 is TGTGCCAGCAGCCCCAGGGATAATGGGGCTGAAGCTTTCTTT. Translated: CASSPRDNGAEAFF.

This clonotype came up many times. CDR3 sequence (DNA): TGCAGCGTTGAAGATATGGGGGCCAAAAACATTCAGTACTTC. Its translation: CSVEDMGAKNIQYF. The genes are TRBV29-1 and TRBJ2-4; D is unresolved. The CDR3 is 14 amino acids. Trimming took 0 bases from V and 1 from J, leaving 7 bases between them. The germline V gene has CDR1 SQVTM and CDR2 ANQGSEA.

This clonotype was detected only a few times. The chain combines TRBV6-2 or TRBV6-3 with TRBJ2-1; 10 bases are shared with TRBD1. Germline V gene sequence: CDR1 MNHEY, CDR2 SVGEGT. The CDR3 loop spans 14 amino acids. V lost 7 bases, J lost 8 bases, and 8 bases stayed unmatched. The CDR3 bases are TGTGCCAGCAAACGGGACAGGGGTAGAGATGAGCAGTTCTTC. As protein: CASKRDRGRDEQFF.

This clonotype was recorded a few times. The junction differs from germline at one of its ends, possibly a read error. The chain is built from TRBV19 and TRBJ2-5, with D unclear. The germline V gene has CDR1 LNHDA and CDR2 SQIVND (reference sequence). There are 14 residues in the CDR3. CDR3 region: CASSVDHAQETQYF. CDR3 bases: TGTGCCAGTAGTGTAGACCATGCCCAAGAGACCCAGTACTTC.

This chain uses TRBV20-1 with TRBJ2-5; 11 nucleotides line up with TRBD2. Germline V gives CDR1 DFQATT, CDR2 SNEGSKA (reference sequence). Trimming took 3 bases from V and 2 from J; bases not matched to a gene: 8. The CDR3 length is 16 residues. The CDR3 DNA sequence: TGCAGTGCTAGGAGACTAGCGGGGTCTAAACAAGAGACCCAGTACTTC. It encodes CSARRLAGSKQETQYF.

This clonotype was detected many times. The CDR3 sequence: CASSFNVGLTNIQYF. The CDR3 DNA follows: TGTGCCAGCAGTTTTAATGTGGGGCTTACGAACATTCAGTACTTC. V and J are TRBV12-3 or TRBV12-4 and TRBJ2-4, with TRBD1 as a possible D gene (5 bases). This CDR3 comprises 15 residues. Trimming removed 3 bases from V and 7 bases from J, with 16 bases in between.

A few counts support this clonotype. The CDR3 here is CASSGQGGFGFTDTQYF. The CDR3 nucleotides read TGTGCCAGCAGCGGACAGGGTGGATTCGGCTTCACAGATACGCAGTATTTT. The chain is built from TRBV6-2 or TRBV6-3 and TRBJ2-3; 8 bases agree with TRBD1. Trimming at V came to 6 bases and at J to 2 bases, leaving 13 bases not matched to a gene. This CDR3 has 17 residues. Looked up from germline, CDR1 is MNHEY and CDR2 is SVGEGT.

This chain connects TRBV11-2 to TRBJ2-7; possibly TRBD1 for D (5 bases). CDR3 length equals 21 residues. Trimming shortened V by 2 bases and J by 0 bases, and 29 bases separated the two germline ends. CDR1 is SGHAT, CDR2 FQNNGV, per germline. The CDR3 loop is CASSLLPQGFSKSLSSYEQYF. For the CDR3, the DNA is TGTGCCAGCAGCTTATTGCCCCAGGGTTTTTCCAAGTCCTTAAGCTCCTACGAGCAGTACTTC.

This clonotype showed up just once. This rearrangement joins TRBV12-3 or TRBV12-4 to TRBJ2-1; D possibly uses TRBD1 or TRBD2 (6 bases each). The CDR3 is 18 amino acids. Trimming pared 6 bases from V and 12 bases from J, leaving 33 bases between. CDR3 sequence (DNA): TGTGCCAGCAGCAATGGAGGACAGCTACACTCCCCCAGGCGGGGGCAGTTCTTC. This gives the protein CASSNGGQLHSPRRGQFF.

This rearrangement joins TRBV6-2 or TRBV6-3 to TRBJ2-3; 8 nucleotides match TRBD1. Germline V CDR1 and CDR2: MNHEY, SVGEGT. J lost 5 bases, V lost 2 bases, and 9 bases had no gene match. The length of the CDR3 is 16 residues. The DNA for the CDR3 is TGTGCCAGCAGTTACGGGTCGGCAGGGGGCAGAGATACGCAGTATTTT. Protein: CASSYGSAGGRDTQYF.

This clonotype came up many times. This chain uses TRBV5-8 with TRBJ2-1; 7 nucleotides match TRBD1. Trimming took 5 bases from V and 5 from J; bases not matched to a gene: 7. CDR1 is SGHTS, CDR2 YDEGEE, per germline. This CDR3 is built from 14 residues. CDR3 sequence (DNA): TGTGCCAGCAGGCGGACAGGCCTCGACAATGAGCAGTTCTTC. It yields the protein CASRRTGLDNEQFF.

This clonotype was recorded a few times. The gene calls are TRBV4-1 and TRBJ2-2; 7 nucleotides agree with TRBD2. CDR3 length equals 15 residues. V trimming: 4 bases; J trimming: 6 bases; junction bases outside the gene matches: 8. Per germline, CDR1 MGHRA and CDR2 YSYEKL. The CDR3 region is CASSPSGIWAGELFF. Here the CDR3 DNA reads TGCGCCAGCAGCCCCAGCGGGATTTGGGCCGGGGAGCTGTTTTTT.

This clonotype has just a few counts. This sequence joins TRBV29-1 and TRBJ2-3; D tentatively reads TRBD1 or TRBD2 (5 bases each). The CDR3 spans 12 residues. Deletions cut 3 bases from V and 8 bases from J, with 12 bases between. The germline V gene has CDR1 SQVTM and CDR2 ANQGSEA. CDR3 nucleotide sequence: TGCAGCGTTGATACAGGAGAGGGTACGCAGTATTTT. Translation: CSVDTGEGTQYF.

The chain carries TRBV6-1 and TRBJ2-5, with TRBD1 identical over 10 bases. Germline-derived CDR1 and CDR2 are MNHNS and SASEGT. The V and J ends lost 4 bases and 4 bases, in that order; junction bases with no gene match: 6. The CDR3 consists of 15 residues. CDR3 sequence: CASSVGQGNRETQYF. The CDR3 DNA follows: TGTGCCAGCAGTGTGGGACAGGGGAATAGAGAGACCCAGTACTTC.

The genes are TRBV6-5 and TRBJ2-7, with unresolved D. This CDR3 contains 15 residues. The germline V gene encodes CDR1 MNHEY and CDR2 SVGAGI. V shed 0 bases and J shed 4 bases, with 13 bases lying between them. The CDR3 DNA reads as TGTGCCAGCAGTTACTCGTGGGCGGCGACGTACGAGCAGTACTTC. It yields the protein CASSYSWAATYEQYF.

This clonotype has a handful of counts. This rearrangement joins TRBV4-1 to TRBJ1-1, with D unclear. CDR1 is MGHRA and CDR2 is YSYEKL in the germline V gene. V gave up 4 bases and J gave up 7 bases, with 10 bases separating them. This CDR3 contains 12 residues. CDR3 residues: CASSRKEDEAFF. The DNA of the CDR3 is TGCGCCAGCAGCCGGAAGGAGGATGAAGCTTTCTTT.

This clonotype was recorded many times. This chain links TRBV6-6 with TRBJ1-1; D remains unclear. V lost 4 bases, J lost 0 bases, and 6 bases lay in between. CDR3 length equals 13 residues. Germline CDR1 and CDR2: MNHNY and SVGAGI (reference sequence). The CDR3 here is CASSSEMNTEAFF. In nucleotides, the CDR3 is TGTGCCAGCAGTTCTGAAATGAACACTGAAGCTTTCTTT.

There are a few counts of this clonotype. The V gene is TRBV20-1, the J gene TRBJ2-3; tentatively, D is TRBD1 (5 bases). Trimming took off 1 base at V and 0 bases at J, with 14 bases between the two ends. The CDR3 contains 16 residues. Germline-derived CDR1 and CDR2 are DFQATT and SNEGSKA (reference sequence). CDR3 loop: CSARVGRVASTDTQYF. DNA of the CDR3: TGCAGTGCTAGAGTAGGCAGGGTAGCTAGCACAGATACGCAGTATTTT.

This clonotype showed up many times. V and J are TRBV28 and TRBJ2-1, with 11 bases identical to TRBD2. After removal of 5 bases from V and 6 bases from J, the junction contained 6 bases not matched to a gene. CDR1 is MDHEN, CDR2 SYDVKM, per germline. This CDR3 comprises 15 residues. The CDR3 reads CASSPRTSGSNEQFF. As DNA, the CDR3 is TGTGCCAGCAGTCCCAGGACTAGCGGGTCCAATGAGCAGTTCTTC.